A single T cell receptor beta chain is shown here with its context. The repertoire was sequenced with immunoSEQ multiplex PCR; TCRdb's copy has only in-frame clones and lacks some. The sample lists 60,000 to 75,000 clones, about 90% occurring once. The source of the sample is a study of OX40 agonist ivuxolimab in advanced cancers. This CDR3 region has 15 residues. V was clipped by 3 bases and J by 2 bases, with 14 bases between them. Germline V lookup: CDR1 SQVTM, CDR2 ANQGSEA. The receptor was isolated from an adult with an advanced solid tumor such as melanoma, head and neck, liver or kidney cancer. Sequenced here: CD4+ or CD8+ T cells sorted from blood, sampled in a trial of the OX40 agonist ivuxolimab. The chain joins TRBV29-1 to TRBJ2-1, with D possibly being TRBD2 (6 bases). In DNA form, the CDR3 reads TGCAGCGTTGACGGTAGGGGACTCACCTACAATGAGCAGTTCTTC. Residues: CSVDGRGLTYNEQFF.